What follows are 25 T cell receptor beta chains derived from one specimen sequenced in a study of cytomegalovirus exposure and HLA in healthy donors. The primer mix had 60 Vbeta and 13 Jbeta primers. The repertoire was sequenced with immunoSEQ multiplex PCR; TCRdb's copy has only in-frame clones and lacks some. The sample includes some 110,000 clones, about 79% seen only once; the top ten take around 6.1%. Sequencing was carried out using PBMCs. The receptors were sampled from a man between 60 and 75 years old in good health and CMV-seropositive.

The chain uses TRBV2 and TRBJ2-7; TRBD2 agrees at 10 bases. The CDR3 runs to 15 residues. The ends lost 5 bases at V and 1 base at J; junction bases unmatched: 5. CDR1 and CDR2 (germline): SNHLY, FYNNEI. The CDR3 DNA is TGTGCCAGCAGTCTCCTAGCGGGGGCGTCCTACGAGCAGTACTTC. Its protein product is CASSLLAGASYEQYF.

V gene TRBV18 combines with J gene TRBJ1-2; tentative D call: TRBD1 (6 bases). The V and J ends lost 6 bases and 2 bases respectively, with 13 bases between them. Germline values: CDR1 KGHSH, CDR2 LQKENI. The CDR3 covers 14 residues. CDR3 in DNA: TGTGCCAGCTCGACTGTCGGACAGAACTATGGCTACACCTTC. Protein: CASSTVGQNYGYTF.

This chain joins TRBV6-5 and TRBJ1-2; 11 positions match TRBD1. This CDR3 has 11 amino acids. The V gene's germline CDR1 is MNHEY and CDR2 SVGAGI. V shed 6 bases and J 14 bases; nucleotides not matched to a gene: 5. This CDR3 reads CASRWDRGWTF. The CDR3 DNA reads TGTGCCAGCAGATGGGACAGGGGGTGGACCTTC.

The CDR3: CASSVRADIQYF. The CDR3 DNA sequence: TGTGCCAGCAGCGTCAGGGCAGACATTCAGTACTTC. J is TRBJ2-4 and V is TRBV5-8; D is possibly TRBD1 (5 bases). The CDR3 totals 12 residues. The V end was cut by 4 bases, the J end by 8 bases, with 10 bases between. Per the germline V gene, CDR1 is SGHTS and CDR2 is YDEGEE.

The chain joins TRBV7-2 to TRBJ2-4; 9 bases map to TRBD1. CDR1 is SGHTA, CDR2 FQGNSA, per germline. The CDR3 contains 17 residues. V shed 1 base and J 8 bases; nucleotides not matched to a gene: 12. CDR3 sequence: CASSLDPTGGLMYIQYF. The CDR3 bases are TGTGCCAGCAGCTTAGATCCTACAGGGGGCCTTATGTACATTCAGTACTTC.

This clone showed up just once. The chain employs TRBV10-2 and TRBJ2-7; tentative D call: TRBD2 (6 bases). The germline V gene encodes CDR1 WSHSY and CDR2 SAAADI. This CDR3 is built from 14 residues. V was cut by 3 bases and J by 3 bases, with 12 bases left in between. CDR3 sequence: CASSDPGTGYEQYF. The CDR3, as DNA: TGCGCCAGCAGTGACCCAGGGACTGGCTACGAGCAGTACTTC.

CDR3 protein: CASRSGGGETQYF. CDR3 bases: TGTGCCAGTAGAAGTGGGGGGGGAGAGACCCAGTACTTC. The chain employs TRBV19 and TRBJ2-5, with 7 bases matching TRBD2. This CDR3 comprises 13 residues. Looked up from germline, CDR1 is LNHDA and CDR2 is SQIVND (reference sequence). The V gene end was trimmed by 6 bases and the J gene end by 4 bases; junction bases not matched to a gene: 5.

The chain recombines TRBV6-6 with TRBJ1-3, with D tentatively TRBD1 (5 bases). CDR1 MNHNY and CDR2 SVGAGI come from the germline V gene (reference sequence). The CDR3 runs 14 residues. Between the trimmed V and J ends, which lost 2 bases and 3 bases, there was a span of 8 bases. CDR3 region: CASSYGGVGNTIYF. In DNA form, the CDR3 reads TGTGCCAGCAGTTACGGAGGGGTTGGAAACACCATATATTTT.

This sequence joins TRBV5-1 and TRBJ1-1; perhaps TRBD1 as D (5 bases). The CDR3 length is 15 residues. V gave up 1 base and J gave up 0 bases, with 10 bases separating them. Per the germline V gene, CDR1 is SGHRS and CDR2 is YFSETQ. CDR3 nucleotide sequence: TGCGCCAGCAGCTTGTCATCAGGGATGAACACTGAAGCTTTCTTT. Its translation is CASSLSSGMNTEAFF.

CDR3 nucleotide sequence: TGTGCCAGCTCCTTCGACAGCATTAGTAGTGGTGAGCAGTACTTC. Its translation: CASSFDSISSGEQYF. The chain employs TRBV18 and TRBJ2-7; possibly TRBD1 for D (5 bases). V shed 6 bases and J shed 7 bases, with 22 bases lying between them. This CDR3 contains 15 residues. Germline loops: CDR1 KGHSH, CDR2 LQKENI.

V usage is TRBV7-3 and J usage is TRBJ1-1; a weak D match, TRBD1 (6 bases). The CDR3 is 14 amino acids. Germline V CDR1 and CDR2: SGHTA, FQGTGA. The V end was cut by 5 bases, the J end by 4 bases, with 14 bases between. CDR3 protein: CASSPGGSGTEAFF. CDR3 DNA: TGTGCCAGCAGCCCGGGGGGCTCGGGCACTGAAGCTTTCTTT.

The chain is built from TRBV7-6 and TRBJ2-2; D might be TRBD2 (7 bases). The germline CDR1 and CDR2 sequences are SGHVS and FNYEAQ. The CDR3 is 18 amino acids. Trimming pared 4 bases from V and 1 base from J, leaving 19 bases between. Here the CDR3 reads CASSSTGGGGLNTGELFF. The CDR3 region has the DNA TGTGCCAGCAGCTCTACCGGCGGCGGGGGCTTGAACACCGGGGAGCTGTTTTTT.

The rearrangement uses TRBV2 and TRBJ2-5, with TRBD1 matching over 7 bases. CDR1 and CDR2 (germline): SNHLY, FYNNEI. The CDR3 sequence is 14 residues long. V lost 5 bases and J lost 5; bases outside the gene matches: 8. The CDR3 is CASSKTGFRETQYF. The CDR3 DNA is TGTGCCAGCAGTAAGACAGGGTTCCGGGAGACCCAGTACTTC.

The chain couples TRBV7-2 to TRBJ1-6; the D gene is possibly TRBD1 (6 bases). The CDR3 is 13 residues long. Per germline, CDR1 SGHTA and CDR2 FQGNSA. The V and J ends lost 2 bases and 7 bases respectively, with 6 bases between them. The CDR3 is CASSLQGNSPLHF. Written as DNA, the CDR3 is TGTGCCAGCAGCTTACAGGGGAATTCACCCCTCCACTTT. Filled out from reference TRBV7-2 and TRBJ1-6, the complete variable domain reads GAGVSQSPSNKVTEKGKDVELRCDPISGHTALYWYRQSLGQGLEFLIYFQGNSAPDKSGLPSDRFSAERTGGSVSTLTIQRTQQEDSAVYLCASSLQGNSPLHFGNGTRLTVT.

This rearrangement joins TRBV6-1 to TRBJ1-2; D unresolved. Germline V gene data show CDR1 as MNHNS and CDR2 as SASEGT. Trimming left V 5 bases short and J 7 bases short, with 17 bases between. The CDR3 contains 14 residues. CDR3 sequence reads: CASSPGPAAGGYTF. CDR3 bases: TGTGCCAGCAGTCCCGGTCCAGCCGCGGGTGGCTACACCTTC.

This clone was found a few times. This chain uses TRBV5-6 with TRBJ1-1, with D possibly being TRBD1 (5 bases). Between the trimmed V and J ends, which lost 6 bases and 5 bases, there was a span of 17 bases. The CDR3 length is 14 residues. Germline values: CDR1 SGHDT, CDR2 YYEEEE. The CDR3 DNA follows: TGTGCCAGCATTCCTCGACGGGGGAGGACTGAAGCTTTCTTT. Translating it yields CASIPRRGRTEAFF.

This clone appeared a few times. The chain is built from TRBV5-6 and TRBJ1-3; D is ambiguous. The CDR3 extends over 16 amino acids. V shed 4 bases and J shed 0 bases, with 14 bases lying between them. Germline CDR1 is SGHDT and CDR2 is YYEEEE. The CDR3 bases are TGTGCCAGCAGCATTAGGCGGATTGTCTCTGGAAACACCATATATTTT. Residues: CASSIRRIVSGNTIYF.

The chain carries TRBV5-6 and TRBJ2-5, with D perhaps matching TRBD2 (6 bases). The germline V gene encodes CDR1 SGHDT and CDR2 YYEEEE. The CDR3 totals 17 residues. V lost 0 bases and J 0 bases, leaving 15 bases between the germline ends. CDR3 sequence: CASSLVKLAVYQETQYF. CDR3 nucleotides: TGTGCCAGCAGCTTGGTGAAACTAGCAGTTTACCAAGAGACCCAGTACTTC.

For this clone: One end of the junction varies from germline; a read error may be responsible. The V and J genes are TRBV5-4 and TRBJ2-3; 7 bases are a match to TRBD2. CDR3 length: 12 amino acids. Germline V gives CDR1 SGHNT, CDR2 YYREEE (reference sequence). The CDR3 sequence: CASSSSGAAQYF. For the CDR3, the DNA is TGTGCCAGCAGCTCGAGCGGGGCGGCGCAATATTTT.

The chain links TRBV6-1 to TRBJ1-4, with 8 bases matching TRBD1. Germline CDR1 and CDR2: MNHNS and SASEGT. V was pared by 2 bases and J by 3 bases, with 8 bases of the junction left unmatched. This CDR3 has 17 residues. The CDR3 spells CASSERTGRMANEKLFF. DNA for the CDR3: TGTGCCAGCAGTGAACGGACAGGGAGGATGGCTAATGAAAAACTGTTTTTT.

This chain joins TRBV2 and TRBJ2-3, with D possibly TRBD1 on 6 matching bases. V lost 6 bases to trimming and J lost 0 bases, with 13 bases between them. Per the germline V gene, CDR1 is SNHLY and CDR2 is FYNNEI. CDR3 length: 15 residues. The DNA of the CDR3 is TGTGCCAGCAGCTCAGGACAGATTAGCACAGATACGCAGTATTTT. This encodes CASSSGQISTDTQYF.

This clone has more than one count but fewer than ten. The rearrangement links TRBV18 to TRBJ1-2; 8 positions agree with TRBD1. Germline V gene data show CDR1 as KGHSH and CDR2 as LQKENI. The V segment lost 3 bases and the J segment 7 bases; nucleotides outside the gene matches: 4. This CDR3 region has 13 residues. CDR3: CASSPADRAGYTF. The CDR3 coding sequence is TGTGCCAGCTCACCCGCGGACAGGGCTGGCTACACCTTC.

This chain connects TRBV5-1 to TRBJ1-2; 10 bases map to TRBD1. In germline, CDR1 is SGHRS, CDR2 YFSETQ. The CDR3 is made up of 14 amino acids. V shed 4 bases, J shed 4 bases, and the junction held 4 bases outside the gene matches. The CDR3 DNA reads as TGCGCCAGCAGCCGACAGGGGGCGGGCTATGGCTACACCTTC. Translated: CASSRQGAGYGYTF.

This clone turned up a few times. This chain joins TRBV5-1 and TRBJ1-4; 7 bases agree with TRBD1. The CDR3 is made up of 15 amino acids. Per the germline V gene, CDR1 is SGHRS and CDR2 is YFSETQ. Trimming at V came to 0 bases and at J to 3 bases, leaving 2 bases not matched to a gene. The CDR3 bases are TGCGCCAGCAGCTTGGTAACAGGGGCTAATGAAAAACTGTTTTTT. Its translation: CASSLVTGANEKLFF.

The chain carries TRBV5-6 and TRBJ2-7, with D possibly being TRBD1 (6 bases). CDR1 SGHDT and CDR2 YYEEEE come from the germline V gene. V was pared by 4 bases and J by 1 base, with 9 bases between. CDR3 length equals 13 residues. The CDR3 nucleotides are TGTGCCAGCAGCCCGGGACATTCCTACGAGCAGTACTTC. Amino acids: CASSPGHSYEQYF.